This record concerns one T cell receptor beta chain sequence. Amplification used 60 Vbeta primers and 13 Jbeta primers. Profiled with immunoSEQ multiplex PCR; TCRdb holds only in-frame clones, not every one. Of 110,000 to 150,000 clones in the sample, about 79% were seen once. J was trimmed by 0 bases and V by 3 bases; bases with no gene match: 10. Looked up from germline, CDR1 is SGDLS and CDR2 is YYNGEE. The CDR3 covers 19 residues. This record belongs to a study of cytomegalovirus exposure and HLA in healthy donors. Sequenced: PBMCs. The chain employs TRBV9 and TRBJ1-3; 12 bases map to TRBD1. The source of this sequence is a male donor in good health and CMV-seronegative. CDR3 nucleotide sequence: TGTGCCAGCAGCGGAAACGGGACAGGGGGCCTAAACTCTGGAAACACCATATATTTT. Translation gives CASSGNGTGGLNSGNTIYF.